The 19 T cell receptor beta chains below were found in one sample sequenced in a study of CD8+CD57+ T cells in acquired aplastic anemia. Template material for TCR beta VDJ and CDR3 profiling consisted of genomic DNA. TCRdb passed the reads through MiXCR, listing each CDR3 protein once. The sample consists of about 240,000 distinct CDR3 sequences, around half of them appearing once. In patients chosen for sequencing, flow cytometry had shown CD8+CD57+ cell expansion. The source material was sorted CD4+, CD8+, or CD8+CD57+ T cells (not recorded which) from PBMCs. These receptors all come from a human donor with aplastic anemia.

This clonotype appeared many times. The genes are TRBV29-1 and TRBJ2-1; TRBD2 agrees at 12 bases. V lost 2 bases to trimming and J lost 4 bases; unmatched junction nucleotides: 15. The CDR3 consists of 19 residues. The germline V gene has CDR1 SQVTM and CDR2 ANQGSEA. Here the CDR3 DNA reads TGCAGCGTTGAATTGGCGGGGTCTAGCGGGAGGGATCGATACAATGAGCAGTTCTTC. Protein: CSVELAGSSGRDRYNEQFF.

V is TRBV7-2 and J is TRBJ1-5; 9 bases map to TRBD1. CDR3 size: 13 residues. CDR1 SGHTA and CDR2 FQGNSA come from the germline V gene. V lost 6 bases and J lost 14; bases outside the gene matches: 11. CDR3 coding DNA: TGTGCCAGCAGTGTACAGGGGGCGAATTACGAGCATTTT. Amino acids: CASSVQGANYEHF. Filled out from reference TRBV7-2 and TRBJ1-5, the complete variable domain reads GAGVSQSPSNKVTEKGKDVELRCDPISGHTALYWYRQSLGQGLEFLIYFQGNSAPDKSGLPSDRFSAERTGGSVSTLTIQRTQQEDSAVYLCASSVQGANYEHFGDGTRLSIL.

The chain uses TRBV10-2 and TRBJ2-7, with 9 bases lining up with TRBD1. The ends lost 2 bases at V and 4 bases at J; junction bases unmatched: 6. The CDR3 runs to 15 residues. CDR1 and CDR2 (germline): WSHSY, SAAADI. CDR3 amino acids: CASSEGTGMKYEQYF. The CDR3 DNA follows: TGCGCCAGCAGTGAGGGGACAGGGATGAAGTACGAGCAGTACTTC.

J is TRBJ1-6 and V is TRBV7-9; 7 positions agree with TRBD1. Germline V CDR1 and CDR2: SEHNR, FQNEAQ (reference sequence). This CDR3 has 17 amino acids. The V gene end was trimmed by 2 bases and the J gene end by 4 bases; junction bases not matched to a gene: 8. The CDR3 spells CASSLTSGTDYNSPLHF. The CDR3 bases are TGTGCCAGCAGCTTAACGTCAGGGACAGATTATAATTCACCCCTCCACTTT.

This chain uses TRBV27 with TRBJ1-5; possible D gene TRBD1, 6 bases. Germline CDR1 is MNHEY and CDR2 is SMNVEV (reference sequence). V lost 5 bases, J lost 2 bases, and 13 bases lay in between. The CDR3 loop spans 15 amino acids. The CDR3 bases are TGTGCCAGCAGTCTAGGGGGGGCCGGCAATCAGCCCCAGCATTTT. Translating it yields CASSLGGAGNQPQHF.

This chain connects TRBV14 to TRBJ1-6; D not certain. The germline V gene has CDR1 SGHDN and CDR2 FVKESK. The CDR3 runs to 13 residues. V dropped 2 bases and J dropped 8 bases, with 7 bases sitting between them. In nucleotides, the CDR3 is TGTGCCAGCAGCCAAAACGTCGATTCACCCCTCCACTTT. This gives the protein CASSQNVDSPLHF.

This clonotype was seen ten or more times. The V gene is TRBV29-1, the J gene TRBJ2-7; D is unclear. The CDR3 has 11 amino acids. Germline-derived CDR1 and CDR2 are SQVTM and ANQGSEA. Trimming took 4 bases from V and 4 from J, leaving 8 bases between them. This chain's CDR3 is CSVVHGYEQYF. The DNA of the CDR3 is TGCAGCGTTGTACATGGGTACGAGCAGTACTTC.

At least ten counts were recorded for this clonotype. The chain couples TRBV7-9 to TRBJ1-2, with TRBD1 matching over 7 bases. The CDR3 totals 16 residues. The germline V gene has CDR1 SEHNR and CDR2 FQNEAQ (reference sequence). The junction had 9 bases not matched to a gene; V was cut back by 5 bases and J by 0 bases. The CDR3 sequence is CASSDSGGGANYGYTF. Here the CDR3 DNA reads TGTGCCAGCAGCGACTCAGGGGGGGGAGCTAACTATGGCTACACCTTC.

For this clonotype: Germline is not matched at one junction end, which may reflect a read error. The chain combines TRBV7-9 with TRBJ1-4, with 7 bases that match TRBD1. The CDR3 extends over 17 amino acids. Per the germline V gene, CDR1 is SEHNR and CDR2 is FQNEAQ (reference sequence). The CDR3 DNA is TGTGCCAGCAGCTTAGCGAGTAGGACAGGCTCGAAGAGAAAACCGTTTTTT. As protein: CASSLASRTGSKRKPFF.

CDR3 loop: CASSLALVETQYF. The CDR3 DNA sequence: TGTGCCAGCAGTTTAGCGCTAGTGGAGACCCAGTACTTC. The V call is TRBV12-3 or TRBV12-4, the J call TRBJ2-5; D gene uncertain. CDR3 length: 13 amino acids. Trimming removed 0 bases from V and 5 bases from J, with 7 bases in between.

Points on this clonotype: Just one base apart from a much larger clone, this may be a read error. The genes are TRBV6-6 and TRBJ1-1; TRBD1 aligns across 9 bases. Germline lookup yields CDR1 MNHNY and CDR2 SVGAGI (reference sequence). This CDR3 is 14 amino acids long. CDR3 DNA sequence: TGTGTCAGCAGTTACATTGGGACAGGGACTGAAGCTTTCTTT. It codes for CVSSYIGTGTEAFF.

The CDR3 here is CASSFEGIYGYTF. For the CDR3, the DNA is TGTGCCAGCAGCTTTGAGGGAATCTATGGCTACACCTTC. The genes are TRBV7-9 and TRBJ1-2, with D unclear. The CDR3 loop spans 13 amino acids. Trimming removed 3 bases from V and 4 bases from J, with 9 bases in between. Germline assignment: CDR1 SEHNR and CDR2 FQNEAQ (reference sequence).

This clonotype was picked up a small number of times. The chain combines TRBV27 with TRBJ1-5; 10 bases match TRBD1. V shed 5 bases and J 6 bases; nucleotides not matched to a gene: 4. This CDR3 spans 14 amino acids. Germline V CDR1 and CDR2: MNHEY, SMNVEV (reference sequence). CDR3 DNA: TGTGCCAGCAGTACCGGGACAGGGGTTCAGCCCCAGCATTTT. Its protein is CASSTGTGVQPQHF.

This chain uses TRBV15 with TRBJ1-5, with TRBD1 matching 8 bases. The CDR3 runs 14 residues. Germline values: CDR1 LNHNV, CDR2 YYDKDF (reference sequence). J lost 6 bases, V lost 1 base, and 2 bases had no gene match. The CDR3 nucleotides read TGTGCCACCAGCAGAGGGACAGGGATTCAGCCCCAGCATTTT. Amino acid sequence: CATSRGTGIQPQHF.

This rearrangement joins TRBV5-1 to TRBJ1-2; no reliable D call. The CDR3 covers 15 residues. V lost 0 bases and J 4 bases, leaving 13 bases between the germline ends. CDR1 SGHRS and CDR2 YFSETQ come from the germline V gene. As DNA, the CDR3 is TGCGCCAGCAGCTTGGAGGATACAGTAGGCTATGGCTACACCTTC. Residues: CASSLEDTVGYGYTF.

This chain uses TRBV5-1 with TRBJ2-7; 7 bases match TRBD2. Germline V lookup: CDR1 SGHRS, CDR2 YFSETQ. This CDR3 contains 14 residues. Trimming took 3 bases from V and 2 from J; bases not matched to a gene: 5. As DNA, the CDR3 is TGCGCCAGCAGCTCCCGGGGGGTCCCCTACGAGCAGTACTTC. Its protein product is CASSSRGVPYEQYF.

This chain uses TRBV27 with TRBJ2-1; D may correspond to TRBD1 or TRBD2 (5 bases each). Germline loops: CDR1 MNHEY, CDR2 SMNVEV (reference sequence). V was clipped by 2 bases and J by 7 bases, with 15 bases between them. The CDR3 covers 15 residues. DNA of the CDR3: TGTGCCAGCAGTTTAGAGGGGTCCCCCTCTAATGAGCAGTTCTTC. It encodes CASSLEGSPSNEQFF.

This clonotype was seen repeatedly, ten times or more. The CDR3 loop reads CASSLNGGAEAFF. CDR3 in DNA: TGTGCCAGCAGTTTAAACGGGGGCGCGGAAGCTTTCTTT. The chain joins TRBV12-3 or TRBV12-4 to TRBJ1-1, with D perhaps matching TRBD1 (6 bases). The CDR3 runs 13 residues. Between the trimmed V and J ends, which lost 2 bases and 8 bases, there was a span of 12 bases.

V gene TRBV2 combines with J gene TRBJ1-1; 9 bases are a match to TRBD1. V was clipped by 6 bases and J by 5 bases; unmatched bases: 7. The CDR3 sequence is 14 residues long. The V gene's germline CDR1 is SNHLY and CDR2 FYNNEI. This chain's CDR3 is CASSLSGTGTEAFF. The CDR3 DNA sequence: TGTGCCAGCAGCCTGTCCGGGACAGGGACTGAAGCTTTCTTT. Complete variable domain (other parts from reference TRBV2 and TRBJ1-1): EPEVTQTPSHQVTQMGQEVILRCVPISNHLYFYWYRQILGQKVEFLVSFYNNEISEKSEIFDDQFSVERPDGSNFTLKIRSTKLEDSAMYFCASSLSGTGTEAFFGQGTRLTVV.